Reported below is one T cell receptor (beta chain). Its antigen is undetermined. Some clones are missing from TCRdb's copy, which holds only in-frame ones; the method was immunoSEQ multiplex PCR. The sample includes fewer than 40,000 clones, 68% of them seen just once. The data originate from a study of cytotoxic CD8 clonotypes in ibrutinib-treated CLL. The overall study: Mean values per sample were a few hundred thousand productive templates and 94,082 productive rearrangements. Whole-study results and caveats: Exceeding age-matched healthy donors, baseline clonality also tracked the counts of circulating CD8+ T cells.

Germline CDR1 and CDR2: SNHLY and FYNNEI. Trimming took off 5 bases at V and 7 bases at J, with 11 bases between the two ends. CDR3 length: 12 residues. V and J are TRBV2 and TRBJ1-2, with D tentatively TRBD1 (5 bases). Sequencing used PBMCs, obtained at disease progression, from a patient treated with ibrutinib. This clonotype was obtained from a human donor with chronic lymphocytic leukemia. The CDR3 region is CASSFPGPGYTF. CDR3 coding DNA: TGTGCCAGCAGTTTCCCAGGGCCTGGCTACACCTTC.